This entry describes one T cell receptor beta chain. Antigen: not known. This specimen comes from a study of cytomegalovirus exposure and HLA in healthy donors. CDR1 and CDR2 (germline): LNHDA, SQIVND (reference sequence). V lost 5 bases to trimming and J lost 7 bases; unmatched junction nucleotides: 6. CDR3 size: 14 residues. The PCR made use of 60 Vbeta and 13 Jbeta primers. Clones were read by immunoSEQ multiplex PCR, and TCRdb kept only the in-frame ones, dropping some. The sample shows over 120,000 clones, about three quarters of them seen only once. General study findings and limits: CMV antigen specificity was confirmed in vitro for a few CMV-associated chains. Certain indistinguishable V segments, among them TRBV6-2 and TRBV6-3, were excluded. Other equally common chains were less clonally expanded than HLA-associated TCR beta chains, a later analysis showed. The availability of immune exposure information extended only to CMV serostatus.

This clonotype was obtained from a male donor in good health and CMV-seronegative. Sequencing was done on a sample of PBMCs. The chain links TRBV19 to TRBJ2-3; 10 positions match TRBD1. DNA of the CDR3: TGTGCCAGTAGTCGACAGGGGGCCGGTCATACGCAGTATTTT. This encodes CASSRQGAGHTQYF.